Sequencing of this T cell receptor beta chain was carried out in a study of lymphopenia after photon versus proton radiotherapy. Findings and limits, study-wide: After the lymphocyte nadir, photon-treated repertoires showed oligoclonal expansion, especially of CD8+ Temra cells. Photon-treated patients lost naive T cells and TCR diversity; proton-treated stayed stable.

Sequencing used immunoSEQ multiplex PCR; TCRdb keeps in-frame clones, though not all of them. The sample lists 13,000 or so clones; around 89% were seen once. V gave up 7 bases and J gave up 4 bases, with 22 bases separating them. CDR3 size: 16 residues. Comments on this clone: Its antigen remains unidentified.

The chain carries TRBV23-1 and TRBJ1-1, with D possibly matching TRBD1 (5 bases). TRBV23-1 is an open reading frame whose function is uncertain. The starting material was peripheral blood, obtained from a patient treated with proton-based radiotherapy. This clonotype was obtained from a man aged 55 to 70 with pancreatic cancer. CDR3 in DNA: TGCGCCAGCACGTCGCCGGGGGGAGATGTGGGCACTGAAGCTTTCTTT. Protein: CASTSPGGDVGTEAFF.